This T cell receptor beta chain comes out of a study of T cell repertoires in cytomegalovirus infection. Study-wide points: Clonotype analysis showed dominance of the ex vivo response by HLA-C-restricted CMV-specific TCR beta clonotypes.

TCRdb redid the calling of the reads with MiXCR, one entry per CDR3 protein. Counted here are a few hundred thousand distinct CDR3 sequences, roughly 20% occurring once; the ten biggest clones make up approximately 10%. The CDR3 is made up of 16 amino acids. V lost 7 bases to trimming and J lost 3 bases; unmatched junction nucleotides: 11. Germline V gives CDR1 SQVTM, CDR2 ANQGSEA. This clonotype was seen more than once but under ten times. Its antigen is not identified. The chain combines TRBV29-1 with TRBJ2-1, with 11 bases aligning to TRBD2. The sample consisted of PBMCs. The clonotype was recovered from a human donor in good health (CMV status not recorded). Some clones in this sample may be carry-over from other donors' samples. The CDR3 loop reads CSAAPSGRSIYNEQFF. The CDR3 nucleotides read TGCAGCGCAGCCCCTAGCGGGAGGTCTATCTACAATGAGCAGTTCTTC.